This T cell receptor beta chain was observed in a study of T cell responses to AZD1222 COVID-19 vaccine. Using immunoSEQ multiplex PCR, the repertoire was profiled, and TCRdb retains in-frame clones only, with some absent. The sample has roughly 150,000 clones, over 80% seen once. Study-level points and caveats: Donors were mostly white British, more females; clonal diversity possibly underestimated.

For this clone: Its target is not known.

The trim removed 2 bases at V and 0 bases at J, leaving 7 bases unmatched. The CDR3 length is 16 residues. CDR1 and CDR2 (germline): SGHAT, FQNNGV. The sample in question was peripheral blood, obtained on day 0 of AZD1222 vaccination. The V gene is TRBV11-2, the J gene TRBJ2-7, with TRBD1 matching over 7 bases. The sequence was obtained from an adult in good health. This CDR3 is CASSLSGTAHSYEQYF. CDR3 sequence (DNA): TGTGCCAGCAGCTTATCCGGGACAGCACACTCCTACGAGCAGTACTTC. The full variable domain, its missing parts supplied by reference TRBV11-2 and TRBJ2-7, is EAGVAQSPRYKIIEKRQSVAFWCNPISGHATLYWYQQILGQGPKLLIQFQNNGVVDDSQLPKDRFSAERLKGVDSTLKIQPAKLEDSAVYLCASSLSGTAHSYEQYFGPGTRLTVT.